This TCR beta chain derives from a study of T cells after yellow fever vaccination. In germline, CDR1 is SGHTA, CDR2 FQGNSA. The CDR3 is made up of 16 amino acids. Trimming shortened V by 1 base and J by 1 base, and 8 bases separated the two germline ends. MiXCR was run by TCRdb on the 5' RACE reads, yielding one entry per CDR3 protein. The sample includes some 600,000 distinct CDR3 sequences, 9% to 15% seen only once; the top ten take 15%. This clonotype was counted a few times. The chain has TRBV7-2 and TRBJ2-6; D call uncertain. The sequence was obtained from a young man who received the YFV17D yellow fever vaccine. The material was PBMCs, obtained on the day of the yellow fever booster vaccination. The DNA for the CDR3 is TGTGCCAGCAGCTTAGTCTCCGGGTCTGGGGCCAACGTCCTGACTTTC. Translation: CASSLVSGSGANVLTF.